Below are 14 T cell receptor beta chains sequenced from a single sample in a study of PD-1 blockade in classical Hodgkin lymphoma (dated by TCRdb to about 2020). Libraries were prepared through the immunoSEQ multiplex PCR assay. Not all clones reach the TCRdb copy of this immuneACCESS table, which keeps in-frame sequences only. Checked studies attribute under half of the gap to unresolved V genes and leave the rest unexplained. The sample table shows 45,000 to 60,000 clones, and about 85% are seen once. The ten most abundant clones make up roughly 15% of the sample. The time point label of this sample denotes: cycle 1 day 1 (C1D1), immediately before nivolumab initiation. Relapse after autologous stem cell transplantation had occurred in all trial patients, and cohorts A, B and C were distinguished by prior brentuximab vedotin exposure. The source was peripheral blood mononuclear cells (PBMCs), collected at baseline. Receptors originate from a human donor with classical Hodgkin lymphoma.

This sequence joins TRBV7-8 and TRBJ2-1, with TRBD2 matching over 7 bases. Germline assignment: CDR1 SGHVS and CDR2 FQNEAQ. After removal of 5 bases from V and 4 bases from J, the junction contained 5 bases not matched to a gene. CDR3 length: 14 amino acids. This CDR3 is CASSGREDYNEQFF. Here the CDR3 DNA reads TGTGCCAGCAGCGGCCGGGAGGATTACAATGAGCAGTTCTTC.

The chain employs TRBV5-3 and TRBJ2-7; 10 bases fit TRBD1. TRBV5-3 is an ORF for which the function is uncertain. Trimming cost V 0 bases and J 3 bases; bases outside gene matches: 3. CDR3 length: 15 amino acids. The CDR3 bases are TGTGCCAGAAGCTTGGGGGACAGGGGTAGCTACGAGCAGTACTTC. Its protein is CARSLGDRGSYEQYF.

The chain links TRBV18 to TRBJ2-5; D is ambiguous. V was trimmed by 8 bases and J by 6 bases, leaving 13 bases between them. Per germline, CDR1 KGHSH and CDR2 LQKENI. The CDR3 totals 12 residues. The CDR3 sequence: CASEAGLKTQYF. The CDR3 DNA follows: TGTGCCAGCGAAGCAGGTCTGAAGACCCAGTACTTC. Complete variable domain (other parts from reference TRBV18 and TRBJ2-5): NAGVMQNPRHLVRRRGQEARLRCSPMKGHSHVYWYRQLPEEGLKFMVYLQKENIIDESGMPKERFSAEFPKEGPSILRIQQVVRGDSAAYFCASEAGLKTQYFGPGTRLLVL.

The V call is TRBV15, the J call TRBJ2-5; 11 bases align to TRBD2. CDR3 length: 15 residues. Looked up from germline, CDR1 is LNHNV and CDR2 is YYDKDF (reference sequence). Unmatched junction bases numbered 3, after V lost 2 bases and J lost 4 bases. CDR3 protein: CATSRPTSGAETQYF. The CDR3 DNA sequence: TGTGCCACCAGCAGACCGACTAGCGGGGCAGAGACCCAGTACTTC.

The J gene is TRBJ1-1, the V gene TRBV18; no reliable D call. The germline CDR1 and CDR2 sequences are KGHSH and LQKENI. V was clipped by 4 bases and J by 3 bases, with 15 bases between them. This CDR3 is 15 amino acids long. The DNA for the CDR3 is TGTGCCAGCTCACGGTCAGGTGACTGGTACACTGAAGCTTTCTTT. Translating it yields CASSRSGDWYTEAFF.

This chain uses TRBV6-5 with TRBJ1-5, with D uncertain. The CDR3 has 14 amino acids. Trimming removed 5 bases at V and 0 bases at J, with 8 bases between. The germline V gene encodes CDR1 MNHEY and CDR2 SVGAGI. The CDR3 here is CASSEDYSNQPQHF. Here the CDR3 DNA reads TGTGCCAGCAGTGAGGACTATAGCAATCAGCCCCAGCATTTT.

This rearrangement joins TRBV19 to TRBJ1-3; 7 bases map to TRBD1. V lost 5 bases and J lost 0; bases outside the gene matches: 10. CDR3 size: 17 residues. CDR1 is LNHDA, CDR2 SQIVND, per germline (reference sequence). This CDR3 reads CASSLPGQAVSGNTIYF. For the CDR3, the DNA is TGTGCCAGTAGTCTCCCCGGACAGGCGGTCTCTGGAAACACCATATATTTT.

This chain uses TRBV5-1 with TRBJ1-1; D is perhaps TRBD1 (5 bases). Germline V gene sequence: CDR1 SGHRS, CDR2 YFSETQ. This CDR3 region has 15 residues. The V end lost 1 base, the J end lost 3 bases, and 13 bases lay between the germline ends. CDR3 nucleotide sequence: TGCGCCAGCAGCTTGAAGAGGGGCTGGGACACTGAAGCTTTCTTT. It is translated as CASSLKRGWDTEAFF.

The chain uses TRBV11-3 and TRBJ1-1; 8 bases line up with TRBD1. CDR3 length: 15 amino acids. Germline assignment: CDR1 SGHNT and CDR2 YENEEA. After removal of 4 bases from V and 2 bases from J, the junction contained 6 bases not matched to a gene. CDR3 bases: TGTGCCAGCAGCTCATGGACAGGGATTAACACTGAAGCTTTCTTT. It encodes CASSSWTGINTEAFF.

The chain carries TRBV7-9 and TRBJ2-7; D is uncertain. Trimming cost V 5 bases and J 2 bases, with 7 bases left between them. Germline V gene data show CDR1 as SEHNR and CDR2 as FQNEAQ (reference sequence). There are 12 residues in the CDR3. CDR3 amino acids: CASSTATYEQYV. The CDR3 nucleotides read TGTGCCAGCAGCACAGCGACCTACGAGCAGTACGTC.

V usage is TRBV14 and J usage is TRBJ1-1; D unclear. V dropped 4 bases and J dropped 4 bases, with 10 bases sitting between them. This CDR3 is built from 13 residues. Per the germline V gene, CDR1 is SGHDN and CDR2 is FVKESK. The CDR3 region is CASSPRNPTEAFF. CDR3 sequence (DNA): TGTGCCAGCAGCCCCAGGAACCCCACTGAAGCTTTCTTT.

The rearrangement joins TRBV6-1 to TRBJ1-1; D is unresolved. The germline V gene encodes CDR1 MNHNS and CDR2 SASEGT. Trimming removed 3 bases at V and 4 bases at J, with 9 bases between. This CDR3 has 13 amino acids. CDR3: CASSDWGGTEAFF. CDR3 DNA: TGTGCCAGCAGTGATTGGGGTGGCACTGAAGCTTTCTTT.

The chain combines TRBV5-6 with TRBJ1-5; D ambiguous. From germline, CDR1 is SGHDT and CDR2 YYEEEE. This CDR3 comprises 13 residues. Trimming took 1 base from V and 9 from J, leaving 11 bases between them. CDR3 in DNA: TGTGCCAGCAGCTTGCATCGTTCTACGCCCCAGCATTTT. The encoded protein is CASSLHRSTPQHF.

Only a few counts were recorded for this clone. The chain employs TRBV10-3 and TRBJ1-2, with D possibly TRBD1 on 5 matching bases. The germline V gene encodes CDR1 ENHRY and CDR2 SYGVKD. Between the trimmed V and J ends, which lost 2 bases and 3 bases, there was a span of 16 bases. The CDR3 has 16 amino acids. Written as DNA, the CDR3 is TGTGCCATCAGTGAGACACGTAGGGGCGCAGACTATGGCTACACCTTC. Its translation is CAISETRRGADYGYTF.